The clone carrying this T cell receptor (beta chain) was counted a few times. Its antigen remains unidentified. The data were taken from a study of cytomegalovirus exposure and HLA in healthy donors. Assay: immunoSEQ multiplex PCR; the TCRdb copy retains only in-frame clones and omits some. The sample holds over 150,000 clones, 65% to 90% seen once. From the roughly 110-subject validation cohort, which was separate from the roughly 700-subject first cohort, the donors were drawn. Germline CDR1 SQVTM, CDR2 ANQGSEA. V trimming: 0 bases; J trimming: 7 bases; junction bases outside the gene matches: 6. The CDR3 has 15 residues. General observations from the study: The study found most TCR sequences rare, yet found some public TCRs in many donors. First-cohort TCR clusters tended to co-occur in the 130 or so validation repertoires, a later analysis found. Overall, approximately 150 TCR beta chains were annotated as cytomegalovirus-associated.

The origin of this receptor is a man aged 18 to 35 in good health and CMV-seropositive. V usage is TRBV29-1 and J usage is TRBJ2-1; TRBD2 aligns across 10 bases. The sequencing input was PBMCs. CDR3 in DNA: TGCAGCGTTGAAGAGGCTAGCGGGGGCGTAAATGAGCAGTTCTTC. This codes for CSVEEASGGVNEQFF.